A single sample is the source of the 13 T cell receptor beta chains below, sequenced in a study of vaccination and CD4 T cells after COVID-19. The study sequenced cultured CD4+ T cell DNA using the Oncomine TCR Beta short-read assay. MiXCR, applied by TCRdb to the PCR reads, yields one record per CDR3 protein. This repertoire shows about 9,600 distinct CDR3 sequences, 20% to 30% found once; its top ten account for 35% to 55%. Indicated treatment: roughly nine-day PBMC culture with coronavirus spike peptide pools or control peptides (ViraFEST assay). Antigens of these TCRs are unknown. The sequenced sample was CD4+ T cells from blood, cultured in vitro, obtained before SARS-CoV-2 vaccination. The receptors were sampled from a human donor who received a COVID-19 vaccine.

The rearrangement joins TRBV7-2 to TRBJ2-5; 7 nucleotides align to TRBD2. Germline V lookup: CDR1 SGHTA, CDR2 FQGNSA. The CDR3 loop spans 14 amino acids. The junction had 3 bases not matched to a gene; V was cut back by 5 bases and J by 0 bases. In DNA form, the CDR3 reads TGTGCCAGCAGCCTTGGACTAGACCAAGAGACCCAGTACTTC. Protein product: CASSLGLDQETQYF.

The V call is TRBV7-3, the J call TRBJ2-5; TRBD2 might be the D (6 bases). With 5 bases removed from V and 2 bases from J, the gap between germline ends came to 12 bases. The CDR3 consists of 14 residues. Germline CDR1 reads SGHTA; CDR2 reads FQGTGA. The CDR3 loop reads CASSIGRDQETQYF. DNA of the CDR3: TGTGCCAGCAGCATCGGGCGGGATCAAGAGACCCAGTACTTC.

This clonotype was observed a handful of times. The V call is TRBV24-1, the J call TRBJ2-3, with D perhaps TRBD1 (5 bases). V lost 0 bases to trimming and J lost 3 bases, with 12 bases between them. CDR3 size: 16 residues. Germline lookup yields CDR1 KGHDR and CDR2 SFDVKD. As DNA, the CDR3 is TGTGCCACCAGTGATTTGGGGCAGGGTGTGACAGATACGCAGTATTTT. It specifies CATSDLGQGVTDTQYF.

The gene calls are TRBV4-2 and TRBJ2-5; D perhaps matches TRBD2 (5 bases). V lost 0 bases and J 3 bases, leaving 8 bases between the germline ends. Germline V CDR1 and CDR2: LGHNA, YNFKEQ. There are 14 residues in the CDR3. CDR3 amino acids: CASSQDPGKETQYF. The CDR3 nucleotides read TGTGCCAGCAGCCAAGATCCGGGAAAAGAGACCCAGTACTTC.

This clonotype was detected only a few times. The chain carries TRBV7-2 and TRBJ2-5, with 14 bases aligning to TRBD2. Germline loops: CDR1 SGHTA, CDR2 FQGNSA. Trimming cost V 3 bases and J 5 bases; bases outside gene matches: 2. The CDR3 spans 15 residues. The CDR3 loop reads CASSLGLAGAETQYF. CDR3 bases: TGTGCCAGCAGCTTGGGACTAGCGGGGGCTGAGACCCAGTACTTC.

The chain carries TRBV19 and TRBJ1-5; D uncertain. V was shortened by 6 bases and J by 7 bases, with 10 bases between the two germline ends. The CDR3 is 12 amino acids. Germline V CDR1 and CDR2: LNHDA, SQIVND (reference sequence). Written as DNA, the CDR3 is TGTGCCAGTAGGGCGGGAGGACAGCCCCAGCATTTT. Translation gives CASRAGGQPQHF.

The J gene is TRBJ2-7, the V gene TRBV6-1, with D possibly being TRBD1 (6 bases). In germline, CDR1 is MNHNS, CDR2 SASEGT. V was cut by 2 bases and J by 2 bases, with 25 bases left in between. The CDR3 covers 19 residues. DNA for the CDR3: TGTGCCAGCAGTGAACGGTTGTACGTGCCGGGACATGTGGCCTACGAGCAGTACTTC. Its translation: CASSERLYVPGHVAYEQYF.

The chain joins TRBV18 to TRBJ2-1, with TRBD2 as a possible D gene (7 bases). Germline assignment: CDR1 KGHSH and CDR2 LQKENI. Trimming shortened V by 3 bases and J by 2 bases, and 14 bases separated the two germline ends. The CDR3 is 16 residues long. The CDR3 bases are TGTGCCAGCTCACCTTTCAAGGGGGGGCCCTACAATGAGCAGTTCTTC. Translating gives CASSPFKGGPYNEQFF.

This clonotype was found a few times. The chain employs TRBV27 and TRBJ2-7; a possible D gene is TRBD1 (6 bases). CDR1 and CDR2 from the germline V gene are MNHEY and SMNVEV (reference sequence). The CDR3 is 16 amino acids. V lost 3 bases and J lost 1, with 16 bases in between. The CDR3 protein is CASSFRRQARSYEQYF. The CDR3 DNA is TGTGCCAGCAGTTTCCGCCGACAGGCCAGATCCTACGAGCAGTACTTC.

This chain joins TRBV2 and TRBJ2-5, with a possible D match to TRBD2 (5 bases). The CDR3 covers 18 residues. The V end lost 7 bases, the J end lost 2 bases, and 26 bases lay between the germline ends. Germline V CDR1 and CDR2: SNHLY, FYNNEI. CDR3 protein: CASTGTSGLLGVQETQYF. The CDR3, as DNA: TGTGCCAGCACCGGAACCTCCGGACTGTTGGGAGTTCAAGAGACCCAGTACTTC.

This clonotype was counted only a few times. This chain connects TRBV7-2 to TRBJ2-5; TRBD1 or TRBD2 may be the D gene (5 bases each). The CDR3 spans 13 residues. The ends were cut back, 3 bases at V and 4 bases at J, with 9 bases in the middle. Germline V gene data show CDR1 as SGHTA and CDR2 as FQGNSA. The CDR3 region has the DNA TGTGCCAGCAGCTTTGGGGACGGAGAGACCCAGTACTTC. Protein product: CASSFGDGETQYF.

CDR3 residues: CASKSGDLGQPQHF. For the CDR3, the DNA is TGTGCCAGCAAATCCGGGGACTTGGGTCAGCCCCAGCATTTT. V and J are TRBV2 and TRBJ1-5, with D perhaps TRBD1 (5 bases). The CDR3 loop spans 14 amino acids. Trimming shortened V by 7 bases and J by 6 bases, and 16 bases separated the two germline ends. Germline V gene data show CDR1 as SNHLY and CDR2 as FYNNEI.

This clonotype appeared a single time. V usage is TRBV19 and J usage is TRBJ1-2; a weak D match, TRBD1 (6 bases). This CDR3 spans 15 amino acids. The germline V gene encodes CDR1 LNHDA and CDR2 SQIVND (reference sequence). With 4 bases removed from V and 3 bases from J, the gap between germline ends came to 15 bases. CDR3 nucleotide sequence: TGTGCCAGTAGTACCCCGGGACGGGGGCACTATGGCTACACCTTC. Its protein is CASSTPGRGHYGYTF.